This TCR beta chain is drawn from a study of T cell responses to AZD1222 COVID-19 vaccine. General study findings and limits: In the spike-specific TCR repertoire, nearly half reportedly target unmutated variant regions.

V was clipped by 4 bases and J by 3 bases, with 14 bases between them. The CDR3 is 14 amino acids. Germline CDR1 reads SGDLS; CDR2 reads YYNGEE. About this clone itself: The antigen remains unidentified.

Assay used: immunoSEQ multiplex PCR; TCRdb lists only in-frame clones, some missing. There are about 130,000 clones in the sample; 80% to 90% occur only once, and around 1.5% lies in the top ten. This chain joins TRBV9 and TRBJ2-7; D possibly corresponds to TRBD2 (6 bases). The material was peripheral blood, obtained on day 0 of AZD1222 vaccination. This receptor was obtained from an adult in good health. Written as DNA, the CDR3 is TGTGCCAGCAGCCCCAAAGGGCGGGGCTACGAGCAGTACTTC. The encoded protein is CASSPKGRGYEQYF. Full variable domain (outside the CDR3, taken from reference TRBV9 and TRBJ2-7): DSGVTQTPKHLITATGQRVTLRCSPRSGDLSVYWYQQSLDQGLQFLIQYYNGEERAKGNILERFSAQQFPDLHSELNLSSLELGDSALYFCASSPKGRGYEQYFGPGTRLTVT.